These 22 T cell receptor beta chains were all obtained from the same sample, sequenced in a study of T cells in localized non-small cell lung cancer. Assay used: immunoSEQ multiplex PCR; TCRdb lists only in-frame clones, some missing. The table has 70,000 to 90,000 clones, around 81% seen once. This sample comprised peripheral blood, obtained before any cancer treatment. Source of these receptors: a female donor of 60 years or more with stage I lung adenocarcinoma.

This clone occurred once. The V and J genes are TRBV29-1 and TRBJ1-2, with D perhaps TRBD1 (5 bases). Trimming took 6 bases from V and 5 from J, leaving 16 bases between them. This CDR3 spans 13 amino acids. Germline CDR1 and CDR2: SQVTM and ANQGSEA. The CDR3 nucleotides read TGCAGCGTCAGAGGGGAGGGCTATTATGGCTACACCTTC. Translated, it gives CSVRGEGYYGYTF.

The rearrangement uses TRBV2 and TRBJ2-3; no clear D gene. V lost 7 bases, J lost 1 base, and 9 bases lay in between. The CDR3 runs to 13 residues. The germline CDR1 and CDR2 sequences are SNHLY and FYNNEI. This CDR3 is CASTRTRTDTQYF. CDR3 in DNA: TGTGCCAGCACCAGGACCCGCACAGATACGCAGTATTTT.

V and J are TRBV5-4 and TRBJ1-3; no firm D call. Germline assignment: CDR1 SGHNT and CDR2 YYREEE (reference sequence). The CDR3 runs to 15 residues. With 3 bases removed from V and 2 bases from J, the gap between germline ends came to 12 bases. This CDR3 reads CASSSRDRTGNTIYF. As DNA, the CDR3 is TGTGCCAGCAGCTCAAGAGACCGGACTGGAAACACCATATATTTT.

The J gene is TRBJ2-7, the V gene TRBV6-1, with D uncertain. V lost 6 bases to trimming and J lost 1 base, with 13 bases between them. This CDR3 is 14 amino acids long. CDR1 MNHNS and CDR2 SASEGT come from the germline V gene. The CDR3 DNA reads TGTGCCAGCAGAAGAGTCTCGTCATCCTACGAGCAGTACTTC. Protein sequence: CASRRVSSSYEQYF.

This clone was observed a single time. The chain uses TRBV7-9 and TRBJ1-1; 7 bases line up with TRBD1. In germline, CDR1 is SEHNR, CDR2 FQNEAQ (reference sequence). The junction had 6 bases not matched to a gene; V was cut back by 4 bases and J by 1 base. The CDR3 runs to 15 residues. The CDR3 DNA is TGTGCCAGCAGCTCAAACAGGGGCAGGAACACTGAAGCTTTCTTT. This sequence encodes CASSSNRGRNTEAFF.

The rearrangement joins TRBV10-3 to TRBJ2-2; D gene uncertain. The germline V gene has CDR1 ENHRY and CDR2 SYGVKD. The CDR3 is 14 residues long. Deletions cut 3 bases from V and 4 bases from J, with 9 bases between. CDR3 region: CAISDLGITGELFF. DNA of the CDR3: TGTGCCATCAGTGATCTCGGTATCACCGGGGAGCTGTTTTTT.

This clone showed up just a few times. V usage is TRBV6-1 and J usage is TRBJ1-2, with TRBD1 as a possible D gene (6 bases). The germline CDR1 and CDR2 sequences are MNHNS and SASEGT. Trimming removed 5 bases from V and 6 bases from J, with 13 bases in between. The CDR3 consists of 13 residues. The CDR3 here is CASSLGDNHGYTF. In DNA form, the CDR3 reads TGTGCCAGCAGTCTAGGGGACAACCATGGCTACACCTTC.

V is TRBV4-3 and J is TRBJ2-3; 8 nucleotides line up with TRBD2. The CDR3 is 15 residues long. Germline trimming cut 2 bases from V and 6 bases from J; bases unmatched to any gene: 7. In germline, CDR1 is LGHNA, CDR2 YSLEER. CDR3 in DNA: TGCGCCAGCAGCCAACAGCGGGGGAGTCTGGATACGCAGTATTTT. The encoded protein is CASSQQRGSLDTQYF.

On this clone itself: The same CDR3 also results from other DNA sequences found in this sample. V usage is TRBV5-1 and J usage is TRBJ1-2, with D hard to call. The germline V gene has CDR1 SGHRS and CDR2 YFSETQ. The CDR3 has 13 residues. V lost 2 bases, J lost 1 base, and 6 bases lay in between. The chain's CDR3 is CASSFGGNYGYTF. The CDR3 DNA follows: TGCGCCAGCAGCTTTGGAGGTAACTATGGCTACACCTTC.

This chain connects TRBV28 to TRBJ2-4; TRBD2 aligns across 14 bases. The CDR3 is made up of 18 amino acids. J gave up 0 bases and V 5 bases, and 6 bases lay outside the gene matches. The germline gives CDR1 MDHEN, CDR2 SYDVKM. CDR3 DNA sequence: TGTGCCAGCAGTCCCCGGACTAGCGGGAGGCTAGCCAAAAACATTCAGTACTTC. As protein: CASSPRTSGRLAKNIQYF.

The V call is TRBV11-2, the J call TRBJ2-1, with 8 bases that match TRBD2. The J segment lost 7 bases and the V segment lost 5 bases, leaving 10 bases of the junction unmatched. There are 15 residues in the CDR3. Germline-derived CDR1 and CDR2 are SGHAT and FQNNGV. The chain's CDR3 is CASSPVAGMLNEQFF. CDR3 in DNA: TGTGCCAGCAGCCCGGTAGCGGGAATGTTGAATGAGCAGTTCTTC.

CDR3 amino acids: CASRPDIVGNQPQHF. The DNA of the CDR3 is TGTGCCAGCAGACCAGACATTGTCGGCAATCAGCCCCAGCATTTT. The rearrangement joins TRBV6-1 to TRBJ1-5; D unclear. Between the trimmed V and J ends, which lost 6 bases and 2 bases, there was a span of 14 bases. Germline CDR1 reads MNHNS; CDR2 reads SASEGT. The CDR3 sequence is 15 residues long.

This chain joins TRBV6-1 and TRBJ2-7, with D uncertain. The V gene lost 8 bases and the J gene lost 0 bases, with 14 bases spanning the gap. This CDR3 has 14 amino acids. Germline CDR1 is MNHNS and CDR2 is SASEGT. CDR3 bases: TGTGCCAGCCAGCTGGGGATTAGCTCCTACGAGCAGTACTTC. Its protein product is CASQLGISSYEQYF.

This clone has more than one count but fewer than ten. The J gene is TRBJ1-1, the V gene TRBV28, with D possibly TRBD1 on 5 matching bases. The V and J ends lost 7 bases and 8 bases respectively, with 14 bases between them. From germline, CDR1 is MDHEN and CDR2 SYDVKM. The CDR3 is made up of 12 amino acids. The CDR3 sequence is CASKGTVLEAFF. CDR3 in DNA: TGTGCCAGCAAAGGGACGGTCTTAGAAGCTTTCTTT.

This chain uses TRBV5-1 with TRBJ2-3; D ambiguous. Trimming pared 4 bases from V and 6 bases from J, leaving 9 bases between. Germline V CDR1 and CDR2: SGHRS, YFSETQ. The CDR3 length is 12 residues. The CDR3: CASSPSADTQYF. CDR3 nucleotides: TGCGCCAGCAGCCCCTCGGCGGATACGCAGTATTTT.

The V and J genes are TRBV30 and TRBJ1-1; D possibly corresponds to TRBD1 (6 bases). This CDR3 region has 13 residues. CDR1 is GTSNPN, CDR2 SVGIG, per germline (reference sequence). Trimming removed 5 bases from V and 0 bases from J, with 10 bases in between. The CDR3 reads CAWEDSMNTEAFF. CDR3 nucleotide sequence: TGTGCCTGGGAGGACAGCATGAACACTGAAGCTTTCTTT.

The rearrangement joins TRBV6-1 to TRBJ1-4; 10 bases map to TRBD1. Trimming cost V 6 bases and J 0 bases; bases outside gene matches: 1. Germline V gene sequence: CDR1 MNHNS, CDR2 SASEGT. The CDR3 is 15 amino acids. The CDR3 here is CASRGTGATNEKLFF. The CDR3 DNA is TGTGCCAGCAGGGGGACAGGGGCAACTAATGAAAAACTGTTTTTT.

This clone was observed a single time. The chain has TRBV7-2 and TRBJ2-7, with 10 bases that match TRBD1. The ends lost 0 bases at V and 3 bases at J; junction bases unmatched: 5. CDR1 is SGHTA and CDR2 is FQGNSA in the germline V gene. The CDR3 sequence is 16 residues long. Here the CDR3 DNA reads TGTGCCAGCAGCTTAGCCGCGACAGGGGGCGTCTACGAGCAGTACTTC. It specifies CASSLAATGGVYEQYF.

This rearrangement joins TRBV9 to TRBJ2-1; no reliable D call. With 2 bases removed from V and 0 bases from J, the gap between germline ends came to 12 bases. Germline CDR1 SGDLS, CDR2 YYNGEE. There are 16 residues in the CDR3. CDR3 amino acids: CASSVATLSSYNEQFF. The CDR3 DNA sequence: TGTGCCAGCAGCGTCGCGACTCTCAGCTCCTACAATGAGCAGTTCTTC.

This chain connects TRBV11-2 to TRBJ1-1; D might be TRBD1 (6 bases). The CDR3 is 14 residues long. The germline gives CDR1 SGHAT, CDR2 FQNNGV. Trimming cost V 4 bases and J 11 bases, with 20 bases left between them. CDR3 region: CASSSPDSLSRAFF. The CDR3 nucleotides are TGTGCCAGCAGCTCGCCGGACAGCCTTTCAAGGGCTTTCTTT. The full variable domain, rest sourced from reference TRBV11-2 and TRBJ1-1, is EAGVAQSPRYKIIEKRQSVAFWCNPISGHATLYWYQQILGQGPKLLIQFQNNGVVDDSQLPKDRFSAERLKGVDSTLKIQPAKLEDSAVYLCASSSPDSLSRAFFGQGTRLTVV.

This chain joins TRBV27 and TRBJ1-5; D is perhaps TRBD1 (6 bases). There are 13 residues in the CDR3. The V gene lost 6 bases and the J gene lost 4 bases, with 10 bases spanning the gap. CDR1 and CDR2 from the germline V gene are MNHEY and SMNVEV (reference sequence). The CDR3 region has the DNA TGTGCCAGCAGGCCCAGGGGTAATCAGCCCCAGCATTTT. Amino acid sequence: CASRPRGNQPQHF.

This chain links TRBV7-6 with TRBJ2-1; D gene unclear. The V end was cut by 6 bases, the J end by 5 bases, with 5 bases between. This CDR3 has 11 amino acids. Germline lookup yields CDR1 SGHVS and CDR2 FNYEAQ. This CDR3 reads CASSYNNEQFF. CDR3 coding DNA: TGTGCCAGCAGTTACAACAATGAGCAGTTCTTC.